Sequencing of this TCR beta chain was carried out in a study of regulatory T cells in long-lasting Graves disease. The TCR beta library used iRepertoire HTBI primers with Arm-PCR amplification of CDR3. TCRdb re-called the multiplex PCR reads with MiXCR, one entry per CDR3 protein. Among some 500,000 distinct CDR3 sequences listed, about 16% were seen once. The CDR3 spans 15 residues. V was trimmed by 5 bases and J by 1 base, leaving 14 bases between them. This clonotype was counted at least ten times. What it binds is not known. The time point denotes: newly diagnosed GD, antithyroid drugs for less than 3 months. PBMC-extracted RNA yielded the TCR library. Points from the study as a whole: New patients shared fewer public clonotypes (approximately 970) than persistent patients did (around 3,000).

Another study also made use of these data, one on T cells in Graves' hyperthyroidism and ophthalmopathy.

The rearrangement links TRBV12-3 or TRBV12-4 to TRBJ1-1, with a possible D match to TRBD1 (5 bases). Sequenced here: peripheral blood mononuclear cells (PBMCs), sampled at new diagnosis, from a patient treated with antithyroid drugs. This clonotype was sampled from a middle-aged woman with Graves disease. The CDR3 DNA reads as TGTGCCAGCAGTCCGCCCCCGGGACCGAACACTGAAGCTTTCTTT. Residues: CASSPPPGPNTEAFF.